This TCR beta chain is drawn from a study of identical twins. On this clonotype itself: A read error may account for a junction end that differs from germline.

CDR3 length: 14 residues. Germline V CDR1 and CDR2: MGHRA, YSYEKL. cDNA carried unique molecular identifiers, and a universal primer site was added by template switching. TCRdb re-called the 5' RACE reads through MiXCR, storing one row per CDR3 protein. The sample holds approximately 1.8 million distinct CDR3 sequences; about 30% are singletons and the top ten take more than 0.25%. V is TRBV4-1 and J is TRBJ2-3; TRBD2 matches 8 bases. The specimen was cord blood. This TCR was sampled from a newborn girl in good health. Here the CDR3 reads CASGQVGLAQAQYF. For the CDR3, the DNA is TGCGCCAGCGGCCAAGTCGGACTAGCTCAGGCGCAGTATTTT.